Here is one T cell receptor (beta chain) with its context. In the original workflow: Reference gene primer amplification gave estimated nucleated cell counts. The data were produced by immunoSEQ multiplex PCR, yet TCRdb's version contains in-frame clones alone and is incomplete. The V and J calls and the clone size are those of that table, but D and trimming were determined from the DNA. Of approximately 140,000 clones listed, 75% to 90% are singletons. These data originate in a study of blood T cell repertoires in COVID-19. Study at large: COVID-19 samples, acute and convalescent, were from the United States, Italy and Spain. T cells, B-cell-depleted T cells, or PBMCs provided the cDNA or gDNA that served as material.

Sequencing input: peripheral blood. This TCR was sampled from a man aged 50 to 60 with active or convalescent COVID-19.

The CDR3 reads CASSQDQGLQGRGANVLTF. CDR3 bases: TGTGCCAGCAGCCAAGATCAGGGGCTACAGGGCAGAGGGGCCAACGTCCTGACTTTC. The rearrangement uses TRBV3-1 (or the pseudogene TRBV3-2) and TRBJ2-6; D is perhaps TRBD1 (6 bases). Trimming stripped 0 bases from V and 4 bases from J, with 19 bases between. CDR1 is LGHDT and CDR2 is YNNKEL in the germline V gene (reference sequence). The CDR3 is 19 residues long.